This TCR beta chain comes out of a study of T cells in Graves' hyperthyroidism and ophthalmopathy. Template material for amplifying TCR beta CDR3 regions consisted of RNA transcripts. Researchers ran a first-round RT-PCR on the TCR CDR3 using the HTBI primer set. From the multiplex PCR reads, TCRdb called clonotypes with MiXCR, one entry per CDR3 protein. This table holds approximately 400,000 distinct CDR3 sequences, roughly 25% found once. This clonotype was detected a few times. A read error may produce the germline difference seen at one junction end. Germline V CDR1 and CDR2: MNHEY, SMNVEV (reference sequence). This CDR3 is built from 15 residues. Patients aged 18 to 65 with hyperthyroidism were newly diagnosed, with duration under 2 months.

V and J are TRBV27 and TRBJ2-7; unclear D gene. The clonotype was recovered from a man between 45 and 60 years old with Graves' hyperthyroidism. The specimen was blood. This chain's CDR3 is CASSLLGQSSYEQCF. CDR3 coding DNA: TGTGCCAGCAGTTTATTAGGGCAGAGCTCCTACGAGCAGTGCTTC.